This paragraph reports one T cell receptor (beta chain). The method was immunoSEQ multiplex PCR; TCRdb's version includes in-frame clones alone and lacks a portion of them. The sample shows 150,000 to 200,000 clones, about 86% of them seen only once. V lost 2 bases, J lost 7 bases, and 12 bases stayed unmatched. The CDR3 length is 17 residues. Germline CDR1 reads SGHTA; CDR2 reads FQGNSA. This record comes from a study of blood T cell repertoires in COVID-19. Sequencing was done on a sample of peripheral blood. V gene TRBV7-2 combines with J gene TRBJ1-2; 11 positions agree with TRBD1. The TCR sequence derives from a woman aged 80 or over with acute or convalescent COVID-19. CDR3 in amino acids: CASSLYGQGALGGGYTF. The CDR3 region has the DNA TGTGCCAGCAGCTTATACGGACAGGGGGCTCTCGGCGGTGGCTACACCTTC.